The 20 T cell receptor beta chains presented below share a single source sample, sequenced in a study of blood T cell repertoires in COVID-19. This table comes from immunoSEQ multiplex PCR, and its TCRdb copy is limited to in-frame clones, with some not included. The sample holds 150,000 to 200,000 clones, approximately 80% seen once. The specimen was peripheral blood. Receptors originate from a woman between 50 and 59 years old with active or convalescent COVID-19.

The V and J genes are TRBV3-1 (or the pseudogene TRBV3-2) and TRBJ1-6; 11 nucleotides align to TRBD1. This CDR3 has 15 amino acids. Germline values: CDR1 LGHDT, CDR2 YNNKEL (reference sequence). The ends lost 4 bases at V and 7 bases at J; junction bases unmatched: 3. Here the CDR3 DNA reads TGTGCCAGCAGCCTCGGGACAGGGGGAAATTCACCCCTCCACTTT. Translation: CASSLGTGGNSPLHF.

The CDR3 reads CASSSTGGYQPQHF. CDR3 nucleotides: TGTGCCAGCAGTTCGACAGGGGGCTATCAGCCCCAGCATTTT. The chain couples TRBV28 to TRBJ1-5, with TRBD1 identical over 10 bases. Trimming removed 4 bases from V and 5 bases from J; junction bases left unmatched: 2. The length of the CDR3 is 14 residues. In germline, CDR1 is MDHEN, CDR2 SYDVKM.

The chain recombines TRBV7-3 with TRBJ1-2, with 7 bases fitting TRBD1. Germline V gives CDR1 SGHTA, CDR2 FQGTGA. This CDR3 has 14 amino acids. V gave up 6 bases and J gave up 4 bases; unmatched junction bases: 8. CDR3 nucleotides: TGTGCCAGCAGGCAGTCCGGGGACAGCTATGGCTACACCTTC. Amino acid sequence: CASRQSGDSYGYTF.

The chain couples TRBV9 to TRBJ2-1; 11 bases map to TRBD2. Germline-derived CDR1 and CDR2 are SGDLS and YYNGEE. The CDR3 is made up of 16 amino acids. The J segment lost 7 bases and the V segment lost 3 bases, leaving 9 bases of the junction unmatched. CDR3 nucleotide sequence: TGTGCCAGCAGCGGTAGCGGGAGGGCCATTATTAATGAGCAGTTCTTC. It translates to CASSGSGRAIINEQFF.

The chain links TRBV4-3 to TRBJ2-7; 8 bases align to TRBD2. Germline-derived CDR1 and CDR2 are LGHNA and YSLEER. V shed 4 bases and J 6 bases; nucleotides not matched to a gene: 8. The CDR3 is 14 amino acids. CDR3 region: CASSPGLAVSEQYF. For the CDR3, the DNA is TGCGCCAGCAGCCCAGGACTAGCCGTGAGCGAGCAGTACTTC.

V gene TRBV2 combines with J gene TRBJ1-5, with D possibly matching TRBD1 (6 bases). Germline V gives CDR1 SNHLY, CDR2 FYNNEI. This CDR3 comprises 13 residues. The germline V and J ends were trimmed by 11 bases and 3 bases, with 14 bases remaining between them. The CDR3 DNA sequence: TGTGCCGGAAAGACAGGTTCCAATCAGCCCCAGCATTTT. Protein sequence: CAGKTGSNQPQHF.

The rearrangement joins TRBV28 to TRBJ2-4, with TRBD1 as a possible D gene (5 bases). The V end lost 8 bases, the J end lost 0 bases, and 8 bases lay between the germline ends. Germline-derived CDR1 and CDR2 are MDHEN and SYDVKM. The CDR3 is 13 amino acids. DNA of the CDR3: TGTGCCAGCCACGACAGAGCCAAAAACATTCAGTACTTC. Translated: CASHDRAKNIQYF.

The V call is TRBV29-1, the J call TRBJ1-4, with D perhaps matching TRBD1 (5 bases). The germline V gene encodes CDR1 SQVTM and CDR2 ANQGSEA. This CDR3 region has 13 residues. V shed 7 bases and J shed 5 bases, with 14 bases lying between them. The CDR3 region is CSGSGGGNEKLFF. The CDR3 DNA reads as TGCAGCGGTTCCGGCGGGGGGAATGAAAAACTGTTTTTT.

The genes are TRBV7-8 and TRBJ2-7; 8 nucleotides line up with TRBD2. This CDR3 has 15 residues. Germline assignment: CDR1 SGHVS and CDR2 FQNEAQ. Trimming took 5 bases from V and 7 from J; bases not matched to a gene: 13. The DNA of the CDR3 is TGTGCCAGCAGCCCGAGGCTGCGGGGGGTGACTGAGCAGTACTTC. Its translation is CASSPRLRGVTEQYF.

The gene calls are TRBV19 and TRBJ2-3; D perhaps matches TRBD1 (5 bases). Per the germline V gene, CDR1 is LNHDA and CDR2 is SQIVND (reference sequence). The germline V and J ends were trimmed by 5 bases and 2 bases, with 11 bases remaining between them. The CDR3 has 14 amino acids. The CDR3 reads CASSLPGITDTQYF. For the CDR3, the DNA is TGTGCCAGTAGTCTGCCAGGGATCACAGATACGCAGTATTTT.

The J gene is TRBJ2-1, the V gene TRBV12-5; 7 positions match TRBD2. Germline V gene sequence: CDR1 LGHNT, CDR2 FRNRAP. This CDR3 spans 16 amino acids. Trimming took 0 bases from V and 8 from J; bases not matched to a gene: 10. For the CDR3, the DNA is TGTGCTAGTGGTTTGGTACTGGGCGGGAGTAGCTATGAGCAGTTCTTC. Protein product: CASGLVLGGSSYEQFF.

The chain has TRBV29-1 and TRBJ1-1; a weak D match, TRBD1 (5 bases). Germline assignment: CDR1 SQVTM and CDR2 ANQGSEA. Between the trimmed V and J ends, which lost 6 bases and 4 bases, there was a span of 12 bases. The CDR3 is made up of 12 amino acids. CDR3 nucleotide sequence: TGCAGCGTGGGCAGGGAGGGCACTGAAGCTTTCTTT. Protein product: CSVGREGTEAFF. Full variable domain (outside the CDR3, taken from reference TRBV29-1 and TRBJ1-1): SAVISQKPSRDICQRGTSLTIQCQVDSQVTMMFWYRQQPGQSLTLIATANQGSEATYESGFVIDKFPISRPNLTFSTLTVSNMSPEDSSIYLCSVGREGTEAFFGQGTRLTVV.

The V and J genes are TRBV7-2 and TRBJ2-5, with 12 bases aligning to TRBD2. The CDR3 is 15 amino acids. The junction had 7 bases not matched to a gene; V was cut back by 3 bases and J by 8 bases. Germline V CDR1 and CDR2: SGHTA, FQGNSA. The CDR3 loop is CASSFSSGGAGTQYF. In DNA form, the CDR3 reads TGTGCCAGCAGCTTCTCTAGCGGGGGGGCTGGAACCCAGTACTTC.

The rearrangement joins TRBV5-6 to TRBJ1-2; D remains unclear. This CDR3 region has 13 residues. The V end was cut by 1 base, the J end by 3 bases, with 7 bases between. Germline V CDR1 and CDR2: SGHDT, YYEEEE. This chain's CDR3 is CASSLPDHYGYTF. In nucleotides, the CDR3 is TGTGCCAGCAGCTTGCCAGATCACTATGGCTACACCTTC.

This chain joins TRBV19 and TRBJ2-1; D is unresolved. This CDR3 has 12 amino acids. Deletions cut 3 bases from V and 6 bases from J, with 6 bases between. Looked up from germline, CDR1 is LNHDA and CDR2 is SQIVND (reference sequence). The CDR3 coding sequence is TGTGCCAGTAGTATCTATTCCAATGAGCAGTTCTTC. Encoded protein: CASSIYSNEQFF.

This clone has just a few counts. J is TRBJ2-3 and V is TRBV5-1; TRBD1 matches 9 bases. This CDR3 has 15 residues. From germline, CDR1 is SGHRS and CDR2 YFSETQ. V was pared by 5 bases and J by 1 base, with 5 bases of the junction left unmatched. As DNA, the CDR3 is TGCGCCAGCAGATACCGGGACAGGGGCACAGATACGCAGTATTTT. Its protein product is CASRYRDRGTDTQYF. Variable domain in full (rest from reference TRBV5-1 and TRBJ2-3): KAGVTQTPRYLIKTRGQQVTLSCSPISGHRSVSWYQQTPGQGLQFLFEYFSETQRNKGNFPGRFSGRQFSNSRSEMNVSTLELGDSALYLCASRYRDRGTDTQYFGPGTRLTVL.

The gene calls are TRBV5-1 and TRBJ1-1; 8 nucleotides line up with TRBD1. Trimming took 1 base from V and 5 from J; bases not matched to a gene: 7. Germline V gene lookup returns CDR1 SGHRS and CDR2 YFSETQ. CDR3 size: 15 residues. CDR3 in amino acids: CASSLSETGETEAFF. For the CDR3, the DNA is TGCGCCAGCAGCTTGTCTGAGACAGGGGAAACTGAAGCTTTCTTT.

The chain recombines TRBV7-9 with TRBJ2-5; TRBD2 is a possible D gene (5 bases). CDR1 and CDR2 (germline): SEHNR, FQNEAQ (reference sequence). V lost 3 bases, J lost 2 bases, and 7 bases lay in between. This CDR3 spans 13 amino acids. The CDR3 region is CASSFGKQETQYF. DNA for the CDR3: TGTGCCAGCAGCTTCGGGAAACAAGAGACCCAGTACTTC.

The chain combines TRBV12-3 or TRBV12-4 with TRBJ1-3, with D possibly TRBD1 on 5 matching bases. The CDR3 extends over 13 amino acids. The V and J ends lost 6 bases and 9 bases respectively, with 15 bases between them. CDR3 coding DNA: TGTGCCAGCAGCCCTGGGGCGAGTGGCACCATATATTTT. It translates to CASSPGASGTIYF.

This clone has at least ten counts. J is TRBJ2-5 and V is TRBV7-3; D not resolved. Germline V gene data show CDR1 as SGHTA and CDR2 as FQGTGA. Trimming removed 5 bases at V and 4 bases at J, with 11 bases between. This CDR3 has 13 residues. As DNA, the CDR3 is TGTGCCAGCAGCCTCCCCCCCGTAGAGACCCAGTACTTC. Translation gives CASSLPPVETQYF.